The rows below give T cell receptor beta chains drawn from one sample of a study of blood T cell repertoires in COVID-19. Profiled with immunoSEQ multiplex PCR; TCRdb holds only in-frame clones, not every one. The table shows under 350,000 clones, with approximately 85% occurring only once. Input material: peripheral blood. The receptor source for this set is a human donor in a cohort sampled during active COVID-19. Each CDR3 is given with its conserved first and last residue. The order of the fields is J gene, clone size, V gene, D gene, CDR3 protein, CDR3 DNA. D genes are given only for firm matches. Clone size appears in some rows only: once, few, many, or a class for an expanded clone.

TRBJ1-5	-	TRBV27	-	CASSLLGGNQPQHF	TGTGCCAGCAGTTTACTTGGAGGCAATCAGCCCCAGCATTTT
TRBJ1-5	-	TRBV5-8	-	CASSPTGNQPQHF	TGTGCCAGCAGCCCCACAGGAAATCAGCCCCAGCATTTT
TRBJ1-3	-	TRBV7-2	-	CASSSSRGLDTIYF	TGTGCCAGCAGCTCGTCTCGAGGTTTGGACACCATATATTTT
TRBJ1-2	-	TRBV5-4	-	CASSLRVEALYGYTF	TGTGCCAGCAGCTTGAGAGTCGAGGCCCTCTATGGCTACACCTTC
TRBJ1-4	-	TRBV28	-	CASSLGGDWKEKLFF	TGTGCCAGCAGTTTGGGCGGGGACTGGAAGGAAAAACTGTTTTTT
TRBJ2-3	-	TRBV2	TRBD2	CASGILAGEGTDTQYF	TGTGCCAGCGGCATACTAGCGGGAGAGGGCACAGATACGCAGTATTTT
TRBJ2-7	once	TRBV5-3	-	CARSWPKTRETGEQYF	TGTGCCAGAAGCTGGCCAAAAACGCGGGAAACCGGCGAGCAGTACTTC
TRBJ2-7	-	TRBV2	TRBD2	CASRAGLAGGKNEQYF	TGTGCCAGCAGAGCGGGACTAGCGGGAGGAAAGAACGAGCAGTACTTC
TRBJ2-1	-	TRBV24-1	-	CATSDLTSGGDEQFF	TGTGCCACCAGTGATTTGACCTCGGGGGGCGATGAGCAGTTCTTC
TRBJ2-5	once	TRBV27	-	CASRPGVGETQYF	TGTGCCAGCAGGCCGGGGGTAGGAGAGACCCAGTACTTC
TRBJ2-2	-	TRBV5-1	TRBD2	CASSSTTSESGELFF	TGCGCCAGCAGCTCCACGACTAGCGAGTCCGGGGAGCTGTTTTTT
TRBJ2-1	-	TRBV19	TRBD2	CASASGSYNEQFF	TGTGCCAGCGCAAGCGGGAGTTACAATGAGCAGTTCTTC
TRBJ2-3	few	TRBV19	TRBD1	CASSTGQVITDTQYF	TGTGCCAGTAGTACGGGACAGGTTATAACAGATACGCAGTATTTT
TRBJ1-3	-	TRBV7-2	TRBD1	CASSPGQVENTIYF	TGTGCCAGCAGCCCAGGACAGGTTGAAAACACCATATATTTT
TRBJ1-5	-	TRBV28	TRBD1	CASRLPGGPQPQHF	TGTGCCAGCAGACTCCCAGGGGGCCCCCAGCCCCAGCATTTT
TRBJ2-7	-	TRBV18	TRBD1	CASSQGQGTRYEQYF	TGTGCCAGCTCACAGGGACAGGGGACCCGCTACGAGCAGTACTTC
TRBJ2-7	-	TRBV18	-	CASSPQGTTYEQYF	TGTGCCAGCTCACCACAGGGGACAACCTACGAGCAGTACTTC
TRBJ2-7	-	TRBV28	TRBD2	CASSLPSGVYEQYF	TGTGCCAGCAGTTTGCCTAGCGGAGTCTACGAGCAGTACTTC
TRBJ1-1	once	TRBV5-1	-	CASSRLGENTEAFF	TGCGCCAGCAGCAGGCTAGGGGAGAACACTGAAGCTTTCTTT
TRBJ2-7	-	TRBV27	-	CASSYNVRDTPGEQYF	TGTGCCAGCAGTTATAATGTCCGGGACACTCCGGGGGAGCAGTACTTC
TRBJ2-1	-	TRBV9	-	CASSERDINEQFF	TGTGCCAGCAGCGAAAGGGACATCAATGAGCAGTTCTTC
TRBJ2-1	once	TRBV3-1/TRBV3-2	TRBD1	CASSRQGGSYNEQFF	TGTGCCAGCAGTCGACAGGGGGGCTCCTACAATGAGCAGTTCTTC
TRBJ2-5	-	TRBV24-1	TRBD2	CATSAAGGQQETQYF	TGTGCCACCAGTGCCGCGGGAGGACAACAAGAGACCCAGTACTTC
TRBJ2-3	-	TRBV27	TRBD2	CASSYSGRGDTQYF	TGTGCCAGCAGTTATAGCGGGAGGGGGGATACGCAGTATTTT
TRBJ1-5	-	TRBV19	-	CASSIGRFDQPQHF	TGTGCCAGTAGTATAGGCAGGTTTGATCAGCCCCAGCATTTT
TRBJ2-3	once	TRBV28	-	CASSSRLVLADTQYF	TGTGCCAGCAGTTCCCGACTAGTTCTGGCAGATACGCAGTATTTT
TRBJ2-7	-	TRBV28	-	CASRQGGTYEQYF	TGTGCCAGCAGACAGGGGGGGACCTACGAGCAGTACTTC
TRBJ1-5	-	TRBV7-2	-	CASSADRNQPQHF	TGTGCCAGCAGCGCAGACAGGAATCAGCCCCAGCATTTT
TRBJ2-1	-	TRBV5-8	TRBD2	CASSLGGSSYNEQFF	TGTGCCAGCAGCTTGGGCGGGAGTTCCTACAATGAGCAGTTCTTC
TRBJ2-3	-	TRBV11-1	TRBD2	CASSRGLVHTDTQYF	TGTGCCAGCAGCCGAGGACTAGTGCACACAGATACGCAGTATTTT
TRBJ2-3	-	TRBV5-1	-	CASSRTGTPGADTQYF	TGCGCCAGCAGCAGAACCGGGACTCCCGGGGCAGATACGCAGTATTTT
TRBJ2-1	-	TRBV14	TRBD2	CASSRLAGGYNEQFF	TGTGCCAGCAGCCGTCTAGCGGGAGGGTACAATGAGCAGTTCTTC
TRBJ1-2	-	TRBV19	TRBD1	CASSTTYRGNYGYTF	TGTGCCAGTAGTACAACTTACAGGGGAAACTATGGCTACACCTTC
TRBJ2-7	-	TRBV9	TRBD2	CASSVTSGETYEQYF	TGTGCCAGCAGCGTCACTAGCGGGGAGACCTACGAGCAGTACTTC
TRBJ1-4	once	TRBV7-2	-	CASSLAGYAGATNEKLFF	TGTGCCAGCAGCTTAGCGGGATATGCGGGGGCAACTAATGAAAAACTGTTTTTT
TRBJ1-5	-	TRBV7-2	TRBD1	CASSGQGAHSNQPQHF	TGTGCCAGCAGCGGACAGGGGGCTCATAGCAATCAGCCCCAGCATTTT
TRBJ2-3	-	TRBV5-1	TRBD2	CASSPPTAGGDTQYF	TGCGCCAGCAGCCCCCCTACGGCGGGAGGAGATACGCAGTATTTT
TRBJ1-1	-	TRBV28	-	CASSTEWRGALVTEAFF	TGTGCCAGCAGTACTGAATGGCGGGGGGCGCTCGTCACTGAAGCTTTCTTT
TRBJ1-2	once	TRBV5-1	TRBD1	CASSLIEGAGYTF	TGCGCCAGCAGCTTAATTGAGGGGGCCGGCTACACCTTC
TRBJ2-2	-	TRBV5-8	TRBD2	CASSWRGLAGDSGELFF	TGTGCCAGCAGCTGGCGGGGACTAGCGGGAGACTCTGGGGAGCTGTTTTTT
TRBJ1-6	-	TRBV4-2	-	CASRPGQNDNSPLHF	TGTGCCAGCAGACCAGGACAGAACGATAATTCACCCCTCCACTTT
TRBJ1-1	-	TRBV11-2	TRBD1	CASSTLGTGNTEAFF	TGTGCCAGCAGCACACTGGGGACAGGGAACACTGAAGCTTTCTTT
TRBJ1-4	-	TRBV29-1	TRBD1	CSVTGTGGLTNEKLFF	TGCAGCGTAACCGGGACAGGGGGCCTTACTAATGAAAAACTGTTTTTT
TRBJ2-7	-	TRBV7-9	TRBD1	CASSILDRDFYF	TGTGCCAGCAGTATACTGGACAGGGATTTCTACTTC
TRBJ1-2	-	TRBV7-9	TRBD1	CASSLGLGQAHGYTF	TGTGCCAGCAGCTTAGGACTTGGACAGGCCCATGGCTACACCTTC
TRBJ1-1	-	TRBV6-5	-	CASLVTGRGGTEAFF	TGTGCCAGCCTCGTCACAGGGAGGGGAGGCACTGAAGCTTTCTTT